The sequence of this T cell receptor beta chain was determined in a study of T cell responses to AZD1222 COVID-19 vaccine. Losses at the gene ends were 4 bases for V and 2 bases for J; bases not matched to a gene: 7. Germline V CDR1 and CDR2: MNHEY, SMNVEV (reference sequence). CDR3 length: 15 amino acids. Using immunoSEQ multiplex PCR, the repertoire was profiled, and TCRdb retains in-frame clones only, with some absent. Of 55,000 to 75,000 clones in the sample, 79% are singletons; the top ten hold more than 20%. This clone was seen more than once but under ten times. The antigen is unknown. Study-wide findings and caveats: Only 5 or 6 AZD1222 recipients were seropositive at baseline. White British donors predominated, females outnumbered males, and clonal diversity was possibly underestimated. Receipt of two AZD1222 doses was followed by a rise in Spike-specific TCR breadth and depth.

The receptor was isolated from an adult in good health. The V call is TRBV27, the J call TRBJ2-7, with 8 nucleotides matching TRBD1. This specimen consisted of peripheral blood, obtained on day 0 of MenACWY control vaccination. The CDR3 region has the DNA TGTGCCAGCAGTTCATGGACAGGGTACCCCTACGAGCAGTACTTC. Its protein product is CASSSWTGYPYEQYF.